This T cell receptor beta chain derives from a study of cytomegalovirus exposure and HLA in healthy donors. Points from the study as a whole: According to the study, 180 or so TCR beta chains were cytomegalovirus-associated.

The CDR3 contains 17 residues. The ends lost 6 bases at V and 1 base at J; junction bases unmatched: 9. In germline, CDR1 is WNHNN, CDR2 SYGVQD (reference sequence). Vbeta (60) and Jbeta (13) primers were used in the PCR. Original processing methods: As a later analysis found, there were 70 million to 90 million unique TCR beta chains, of which roughly 11 million were shared. Measured with immunoSEQ multiplex PCR; TCRdb has only the in-frame clones, and not every one. V, J and clone size were drawn from that table, and D and trimming were deduced from the DNA. This sample has approximately 300,000 clones; just under 85% occur once, and the top ten carry roughly 2%. About this clone: Its antigen remains unknown.

Sequences were obtained from PBMCs. This sequence originates from a middle-aged woman in good health and CMV-seropositive. The chain recombines TRBV10-1 with TRBJ2-4; TRBD1 matches 10 bases. The CDR3 protein is CASRIQRDRGAKNIQYF. CDR3 DNA: TGCGCCAGCAGGATACAACGGGACAGGGGCGCCAAAAACATTCAGTACTTC.